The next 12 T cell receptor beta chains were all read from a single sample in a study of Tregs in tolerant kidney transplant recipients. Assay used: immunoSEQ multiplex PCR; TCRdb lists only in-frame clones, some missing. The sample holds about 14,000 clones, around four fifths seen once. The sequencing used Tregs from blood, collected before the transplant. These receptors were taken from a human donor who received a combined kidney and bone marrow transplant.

The CDR3 region is CASGAGRGGGETQYF. DNA for the CDR3: TGTGCCAGCGGAGCGGGCAGGGGCGGGGGAGAGACCCAGTACTTC. V is TRBV11-2 and J is TRBJ2-5; possible D gene TRBD2, 7 bases. Trimming pared 8 bases from V and 4 bases from J, leaving 20 bases between. The CDR3 covers 15 residues. Per the germline V gene, CDR1 is SGHAT and CDR2 is FQNNGV. The entire variable domain, with the rest obtained from reference TRBV11-2 and TRBJ2-5, is as follows: EAGVAQSPRYKIIEKRQSVAFWCNPISGHATLYWYQQILGQGPKLLIQFQNNGVVDDSQLPKDRFSAERLKGVDSTLKIQPAKLEDSAVYLCASGAGRGGGETQYFGPGTRLLVL.

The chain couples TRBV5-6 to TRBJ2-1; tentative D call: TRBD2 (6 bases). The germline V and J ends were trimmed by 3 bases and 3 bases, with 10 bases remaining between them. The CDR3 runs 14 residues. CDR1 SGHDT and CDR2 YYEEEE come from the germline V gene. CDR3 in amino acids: CASSWRGNYNEQFF. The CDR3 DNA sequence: TGTGCCAGCAGCTGGCGGGGTAACTACAATGAGCAGTTCTTC.

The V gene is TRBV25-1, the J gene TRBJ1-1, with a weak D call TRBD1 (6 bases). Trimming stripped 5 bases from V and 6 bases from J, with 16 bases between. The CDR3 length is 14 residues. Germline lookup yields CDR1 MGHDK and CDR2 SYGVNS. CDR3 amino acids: CASSFDRRSSEAFF. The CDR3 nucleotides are TGTGCCAGCAGTTTTGACAGGAGGTCATCTGAAGCTTTCTTT.

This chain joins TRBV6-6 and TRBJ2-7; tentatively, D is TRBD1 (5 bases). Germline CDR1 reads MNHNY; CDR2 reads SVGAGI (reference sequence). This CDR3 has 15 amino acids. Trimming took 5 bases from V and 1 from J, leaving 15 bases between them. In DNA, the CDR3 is TGTGCCAGCAGTCCACAGGCCTTTCATTCCTACGAGCAGTACTTC. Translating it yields CASSPQAFHSYEQYF.

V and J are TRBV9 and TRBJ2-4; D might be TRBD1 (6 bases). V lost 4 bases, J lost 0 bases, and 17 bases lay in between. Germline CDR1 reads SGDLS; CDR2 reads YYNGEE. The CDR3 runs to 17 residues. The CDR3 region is CASSPQRTALAKNIQYF. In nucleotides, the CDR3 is TGTGCCAGCAGCCCCCAGAGGACAGCTCTAGCCAAAAACATTCAGTACTTC.

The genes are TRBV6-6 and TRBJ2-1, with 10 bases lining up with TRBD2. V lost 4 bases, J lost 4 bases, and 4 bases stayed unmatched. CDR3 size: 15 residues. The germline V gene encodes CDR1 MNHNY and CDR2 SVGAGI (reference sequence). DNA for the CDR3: TGTGCCAGCAGTTTCACTAGCGGGGTTTACAATGAGCAGTTCTTC. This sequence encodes CASSFTSGVYNEQFF.

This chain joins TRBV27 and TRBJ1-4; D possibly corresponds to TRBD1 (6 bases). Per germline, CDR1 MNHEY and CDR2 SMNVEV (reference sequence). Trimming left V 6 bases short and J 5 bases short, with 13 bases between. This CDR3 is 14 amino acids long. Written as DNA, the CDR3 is TGTGCCAGCAGGCCAAGGGGGGGGAATGAAAAACTGTTTTTT. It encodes CASRPRGGNEKLFF.

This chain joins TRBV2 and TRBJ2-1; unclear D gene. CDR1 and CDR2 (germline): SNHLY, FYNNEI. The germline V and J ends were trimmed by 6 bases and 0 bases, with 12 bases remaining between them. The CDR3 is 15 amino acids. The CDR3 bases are TGTGCCAGCAGCACTATCATCACCTCCTACAATGAGCAGTTCTTC. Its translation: CASSTIITSYNEQFF.

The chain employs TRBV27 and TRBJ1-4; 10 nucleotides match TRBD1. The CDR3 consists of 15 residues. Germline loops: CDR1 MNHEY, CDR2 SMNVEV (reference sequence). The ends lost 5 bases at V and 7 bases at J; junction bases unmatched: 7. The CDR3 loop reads CASSPGGQGFEKLFF. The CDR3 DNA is TGTGCCAGCAGTCCAGGGGGACAGGGGTTTGAAAAACTGTTTTTT.

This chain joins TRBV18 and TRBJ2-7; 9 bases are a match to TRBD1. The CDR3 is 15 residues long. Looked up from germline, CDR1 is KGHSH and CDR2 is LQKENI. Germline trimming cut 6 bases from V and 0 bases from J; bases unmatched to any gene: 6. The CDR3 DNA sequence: TGTGCCAGCTCCGGGACAGGGATGAGCTCCTACGAGCAGTACTTC. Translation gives CASSGTGMSSYEQYF.

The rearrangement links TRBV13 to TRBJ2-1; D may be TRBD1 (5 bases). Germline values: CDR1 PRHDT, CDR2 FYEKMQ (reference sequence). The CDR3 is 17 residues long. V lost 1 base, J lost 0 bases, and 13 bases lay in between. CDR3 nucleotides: TGTGCCAGCAGCTTAGCCAGACAGTTTAGCTCCTACAATGAGCAGTTCTTC. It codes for CASSLARQFSSYNEQFF.

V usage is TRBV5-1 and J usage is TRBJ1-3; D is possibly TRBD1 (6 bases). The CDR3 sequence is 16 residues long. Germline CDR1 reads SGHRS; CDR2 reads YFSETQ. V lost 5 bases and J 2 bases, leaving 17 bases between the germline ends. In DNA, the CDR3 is TGCGCCAGCAGTCGGGGACCCCAGGGGACTGGAAACACCATATATTTT. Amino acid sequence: CASSRGPQGTGNTIYF.